This T cell receptor beta chain is from a study of T cell responses to AZD1222 COVID-19 vaccine (dated by TCRdb to the early 2020s). A note on the overall study: TCR sequencing was performed for 230 to 250 trial participants, of whom some 200 were given two doses of AZD1222 and some 25 were given two doses of MenACWY control vaccine. Trial participants were enrolled into age subgroups of 18-55, 56-69 and 70-plus years, which contained 148, 28 and 57 TCR-sequenced participants, respectively.

Trimmed from V: 4 bases; trimmed from J: 4 bases; junction bases lacking a gene match: 7. The germline V gene (reference sequence) yields LGHDT for CDR1 and YNNKEL for CDR2. From the cysteine up to the phenylalanine, the CDR3 has a length of 15 residues. This entry keeps only the CDR3 DNA: 45 bases, framed from base 1. Explained via the paper, the time point label denotes: about 28 days (+/-7) after the second vaccine dose. AZD1222 recipients whose second dose came at about 4 weeks and those whose second dose came at about 12 weeks were combined into one group, since spike-specific TCR depth and breadth did not differ between the two schedules. Vaccinee samples came from UK trials COV001 and COV002, including a single-blind randomized controlled phase 2/3 trial of AZD1222 (ChAdOx1 nCoV-19) in healthy adults. For TCRbeta chain sequencing, PBMC samples were collected from trial participants at day 0 and at day 28 after the second dose.

Here is what the overall study found, with its caveats: Conclusions about previously exposed vaccinees are limited because only a handful of AZD1222 recipients were SARS-CoV-2 seropositive at baseline. The 56-69-year group was small, and its depth increase did not reach significance, likely because of low power. Because no day 14 peak-response samples were available, the repertoires could be characterized only after the peak T cell response. CD4 TCRs associated with the vaccine covered the entire spike protein, and the dominant responses were in regions 160-218 and 743-854. Reportedly, close to half of the unique spike-specific TCRs recognized epitopes lying outside the regions that are mutated in the B.1.351 and B.1.1.7 variants. Most participants were white British and females outnumbered males, and the authors suggested that clonal diversity may have been underestimated. After two AZD1222 doses, both the breadth and the depth of spike-specific TCRs were significantly higher than at day 0 and than in MenACWY recipients.

The CDR3 regions of human TCRbeta chains were subjected to immunosequencing. The authors processed their data as follows. TCRs in the repertoires were compared against a reference library of SARS-CoV-2-specific TCRs that had been generated with the MIRA antigen-specificity platform. Breadth was defined as the fraction of unique TCRs that were SARS-CoV-2-associated. Depth was defined as the fraction of total T cells that were SARS-CoV-2-associated. Using the MIRA data, each spike-specific TCR was mapped to the spike region that the TCR reacts to and placed in a CD4 or CD8 class. Log10-transformed breadth and depth values were compared by one-way ANOVA with Sidak's multiple comparisons tests. TCRdb mirrors the immuneACCESS table, restricted to in-frame sequences. Some clones are absent from its copies; in checked studies, under half trace to an unresolved V gene, and the reason for the others is unknown. For V, J and clone size, that table is used; D and trimming come from the DNA. Here the sample has about 110,000 clones; approximately 90% occur a single time. The ten most abundant clones make up under 9% of the sample.

As regards this clone: Its antigen target is currently unknown. Base quality data are lacking; no much larger clone is found one base away.

Source: peripheral blood, taken 28 days after the second AZD1222 dose. This receptor chain uses TRBV3-1 (or the pseudogene TRBV3-2) and TRBJ2-3; 8 of the junction bases match TRBD1. The clonotype originates from an adult who received the AZD1222 COVID-19 vaccine. The CDR3 protein: CASSPDRVASDTQYF. The nucleotide sequence is given as TGTGCCAGCAGCCCGGACAGGGTCGCGTCAGATACGCAGTATTTT.